The 22 T cell receptor beta chains below all came from one sample that was sequenced in a study of T-cell memory formation after mild COVID-19 (dated by TCRdb to about 2021). Library preparation was by 5' RACE. The sample was run on an Illumina NovaSeq 6000. The public reads were reanalyzed by TCRdb: fastp trimming at Q25, MiXCR alignment, in-frame beta chains only. Each record represents a unique CDR3 protein, reported with the most common genes and DNA among its rows. This sample holds around 200,000 distinct CDR3 sequences; 8% to 11% were observed only once. The top ten clones comprise under 3.5% of the sample. Input material: PBMCs or a T cell subset sorted from them (not recorded which). These receptors originate from a young man who had mild COVID-19 (a few samples of this study predate the infection). The sample titles of this study are shuffled in the database, so cell type and time point are left out; the donor was told from shared clones.

This chain connects TRBV14 to TRBJ1-6; D possibly corresponds to TRBD1 (5 bases). The germline V gene encodes CDR1 SGHDN and CDR2 FVKESK. Trimming took off 11 bases at V and 0 bases at J, with 17 bases between the two ends. The CDR3 contains 16 residues. CDR3 amino acids: CAVERGLSSYNSPLHF. The CDR3 DNA reads as TGTGCCGTCGAAAGGGGACTGAGCTCCTATAATTCACCCCTCCACTTT.

The chain employs TRBV20-1 and TRBJ1-1, with unresolved D. With 0 bases removed from V and 0 bases from J, the gap between germline ends came to 11 bases. There are 15 residues in the CDR3. The germline V gene encodes CDR1 DFQATT and CDR2 SNEGSKA (reference sequence). For the CDR3, the DNA is TGCAGTGCTAGAGACCCGAGATCCATGAACACTGAAGCTTTCTTT. Protein sequence: CSARDPRSMNTEAFF.

This clonotype was recorded a few times. The chain is built from TRBV3-1 and TRBJ1-5; D is ambiguous. This CDR3 has 15 residues. The ends were cut back, 1 base at V and 0 bases at J, with 7 bases in the middle. Germline V gene data show CDR1 as LGHDT and CDR2 as YNNKEL (reference sequence). CDR3 nucleotides: TGTGCCAGCAGCCAAGGGGGTCATAGCAATCAGCCCCAGCATTTT. Residues: CASSQGGHSNQPQHF.

This clonotype was detected ten times or more. The genes are TRBV7-2 and TRBJ2-3; 9 nucleotides match TRBD2. This CDR3 region has 16 residues. Germline assignment: CDR1 SGHTA and CDR2 FQGNSA. The V and J ends lost 1 base and 2 bases, in that order; junction bases with no gene match: 4. CDR3 nucleotide sequence: TGTGCCAGCAGCTTAGGGCTAGCGGGGAACACAGATACGCAGTATTTT. It yields the protein CASSLGLAGNTDTQYF.

This clonotype was seen a few times. The chain employs TRBV12-3 or TRBV12-4 and TRBJ1-6; D call uncertain. The CDR3 covers 13 residues. V lost 4 bases and J 9 bases, leaving 10 bases between the germline ends. Written as DNA, the CDR3 is TGTGCCAGCAGTTGGGGTCGAATTTCACCCCTCCACTTT. Amino acid sequence: CASSWGRISPLHF.

The J gene is TRBJ2-1, the V gene TRBV4-3, with D uncertain. The CDR3 contains 13 residues. CDR1 is LGHNA, CDR2 YSLEER, per germline. The V gene lost 0 bases and the J gene lost 7 bases, with 7 bases spanning the gap. CDR3 DNA: TGCGCCAGCAGCCAAGATCGGGCGAATGAGCAGTTCTTC. As protein: CASSQDRANEQFF.

This clonotype was observed at least ten times. The chain links TRBV7-2 to TRBJ2-3, with TRBD1 identical over 8 bases. The junction had 6 bases not matched to a gene; V was cut back by 0 bases and J by 10 bases. Germline V gene data show CDR1 as SGHTA and CDR2 as FQGNSA. This CDR3 has 14 residues. CDR3 DNA sequence: TGTGCCAGCAGCTTAGCCGGAGGACAGGGACCGCAGTATTTT. This sequence encodes CASSLAGGQGPQYF.

This chain uses TRBV5-6 with TRBJ1-2, with a tentative D call TRBD1 (5 bases). Trimming removed 3 bases from V and 7 bases from J, with 10 bases in between. From germline, CDR1 is SGHDT and CDR2 YYEEEE. This CDR3 contains 12 residues. CDR3 sequence: CASSYIGAGYTF. CDR3 coding DNA: TGTGCCAGCAGCTACATTGGGGCTGGCTACACCTTC.

This chain uses TRBV7-9 with TRBJ1-2; D is possibly TRBD1 (5 bases). The CDR3 runs to 12 residues. Germline V lookup: CDR1 SEHNR, CDR2 FQNEAQ (reference sequence). With 5 bases removed from V and 9 bases from J, the gap between germline ends came to 13 bases. The CDR3 protein is CASSLRGRRYTF. The DNA of the CDR3 is TGTGCCAGCAGCCTCCGGGGCCGGCGCTACACCTTC.

The table lists this clonotype with a few counts. J is TRBJ1-4 and V is TRBV20-1; D possibly corresponds to TRBD1 (6 bases). V was pared by 7 bases and J by 8 bases, with 14 bases between. The CDR3 contains 12 residues. Germline values: CDR1 DFQATT, CDR2 SNEGSKA (reference sequence). Here the CDR3 DNA reads TGCAGTGTGGGGGGCCGGCGCGAAAAACTGTTTTTT. Its protein is CSVGGRREKLFF.

This clonotype was detected only a few times. The chain links TRBV20-1 to TRBJ2-5; 8 positions agree with TRBD2. Germline CDR1 and CDR2: DFQATT and SNEGSKA (reference sequence). After removal of 6 bases from V and 5 bases from J, the junction contained 26 bases not matched to a gene. The CDR3 runs 19 residues. As DNA, the CDR3 is TGCAGTGCCCTAGGCCCGGCGGGGGGCCTTTCGCGGCACCGGGAGACCCAGTACTTC. Translation: CSALGPAGGLSRHRETQYF.

V and J are TRBV30 and TRBJ2-3; 10 nucleotides match TRBD2. The V and J ends lost 2 bases and 5 bases, in that order; junction bases with no gene match: 10. Germline V CDR1 and CDR2: GTSNPN, SVGIG (reference sequence). This CDR3 contains 16 residues. In nucleotides, the CDR3 is TGTGCCTGGAGTAGGGTTAGCGGGGGGCCGGGAGATACGCAGTATTTT. Amino acid sequence: CAWSRVSGGPGDTQYF. Full variable domain (remainder filled in from reference TRBV30 and TRBJ2-3): SQTIHQWPATLVQPVGSPLSLECTVEGTSNPNLYWYRQAAGRGLQLLFYSVGIGQISSEVPQNLSASRPQDRQFILSSKKLLLSDSGFYLCAWSRVSGGPGDTQYFGPGTRLTVL.

The CDR3 nucleotides read TGTGCCAGCAGCGTAGGGACAGTGGAGAAGGCTGAAGCTTTCTTT. Its protein is CASSVGTVEKAEAFF. The chain combines TRBV9 with TRBJ1-1; perhaps TRBD1 as D (6 bases). Germline V lookup: CDR1 SGDLS, CDR2 YYNGEE. The V end lost 0 bases, the J end lost 6 bases, and 15 bases lay between the germline ends. The length of the CDR3 is 15 residues.

This clonotype was found a few times. This chain uses TRBV5-4 with TRBJ1-2, with D perhaps TRBD1 (5 bases). This CDR3 is 15 amino acids long. The V gene lost 0 bases and the J gene lost 7 bases, with 16 bases spanning the gap. The germline V gene encodes CDR1 SGHNT and CDR2 YYREEE (reference sequence). DNA of the CDR3: TGTGCCAGCAGCTTGGGTGGGGCAGGAGGAAGTGGCTACACCTTC. Translated, it gives CASSLGGAGGSGYTF.

The CDR3 region is CASSLYRNSGNTIYF. CDR3 DNA sequence: TGTGCCAGCAGTTTATACAGGAACTCTGGAAACACCATATATTTT. This chain uses TRBV12-3 or TRBV12-4 with TRBJ1-3, with D possibly TRBD1 on 5 matching bases. Deletions cut 2 bases from V and 0 bases from J, with 8 bases between. The CDR3 has 15 residues.

This clonotype was picked up a small number of times. J is TRBJ2-2 and V is TRBV5-1; 8 positions match TRBD1. The CDR3 contains 15 residues. J was trimmed by 7 bases and V by 4 bases; bases with no gene match: 9. The germline gives CDR1 SGHRS, CDR2 YFSETQ. CDR3 loop: CASSTWTGNGGELFF. CDR3 nucleotide sequence: TGCGCCAGCAGCACCTGGACAGGGAACGGCGGGGAGCTGTTTTTT.

This clonotype was found a few times. The CDR3 loop reads CAISESRDTEAFF. CDR3 nucleotides: TGTGCCATCAGTGAGTCTCGGGACACTGAAGCTTTCTTT. The rearrangement links TRBV10-3 to TRBJ1-1; D is ambiguous. Per the germline V gene, CDR1 is ENHRY and CDR2 is SYGVKD. V lost 0 bases to trimming and J lost 3 bases, with 5 bases between them. The CDR3 has 13 residues.

This clonotype was seen once. This chain joins TRBV4-3 and TRBJ2-5; 7 nucleotides line up with TRBD1. Trimming took 1 base from V and 4 from J; bases not matched to a gene: 3. The CDR3 is made up of 14 amino acids. The V gene's germline CDR1 is LGHNA and CDR2 YSLEER. The CDR3: CASSQVTGVETQYF. The CDR3 region has the DNA TGCGCCAGCAGCCAAGTCACAGGGGTAGAGACCCAGTACTTC.

This clonotype was counted many times. V and J are TRBV5-1 and TRBJ2-3; tentative D call: TRBD2 (6 bases). Trimming took 5 bases from V and 5 from J, leaving 15 bases between them. The germline V gene has CDR1 SGHRS and CDR2 YFSETQ. The CDR3 is made up of 14 amino acids. The CDR3 loop reads CASRGRPGVDTQYF. CDR3 bases: TGCGCCAGCAGGGGCAGGCCGGGAGTAGATACGCAGTATTTT. Looking up the rest from reference TRBV5-1 and TRBJ2-3 gives the full variable domain: KAGVTQTPRYLIKTRGQQVTLSCSPISGHRSVSWYQQTPGQGLQFLFEYFSETQRNKGNFPGRFSGRQFSNSRSEMNVSTLELGDSALYLCASRGRPGVDTQYFGPGTRLTVL.

This clonotype has just a few counts. V gene TRBV5-1 combines with J gene TRBJ1-1; tentative D call: TRBD1 (6 bases). Germline assignment: CDR1 SGHRS and CDR2 YFSETQ. The CDR3 totals 14 residues. V shed 4 bases and J shed 7 bases, with 17 bases lying between them. DNA of the CDR3: TGCGCCAGCAGCCTCACAGGGCGAGAGGGTGAAGCTTTCTTT. It codes for CASSLTGREGEAFF.

The table lists this clonotype with a few counts. The chain combines TRBV12-3 or TRBV12-4 with TRBJ1-6; TRBD1 aligns across 9 bases. V was pared by 0 bases and J by 7 bases, with 4 bases of the junction left unmatched. The CDR3 has 16 amino acids. The CDR3 protein is CASSLAPGQGNSPLHF. The CDR3 coding sequence is TGTGCCAGCAGTTTAGCGCCGGGACAGGGCAATTCACCCCTCCACTTT.

This clonotype was observed a handful of times. CDR3 protein: CASSDGSSSTDTQYF. The CDR3 DNA is TGTGCCAGCAGTGATGGGAGTTCTAGCACAGATACGCAGTATTTT. This chain links TRBV2 with TRBJ2-3; D perhaps matches TRBD2 (5 bases). Germline values: CDR1 SNHLY, CDR2 FYNNEI. Trimming pared 3 bases from V and 0 bases from J, leaving 10 bases between. This CDR3 is built from 15 residues.